The 30 T cell receptor beta chains below were found in one sample sequenced in a study of blood T cells in healthy people across ages. It was with a sample-barcoded 5' primer and a J-beta primer mix that a second PCR of roughly 7 to 12 cycles was run. TCRdb re-analysed the 5' RACE reads in MiXCR, keeping a single row per CDR3 protein. The sample shows about 780,000 distinct CDR3 sequences, 35% to 60% of them seen only once. Specimen: blood. Receptor source: an older man in good health.

The gene calls are TRBV20-1 and TRBJ2-1, with D perhaps TRBD1 or TRBD2 (5 bases each). CDR3 length: 13 residues. V was shortened by 6 bases and J by 10 bases, with 19 bases between the two germline ends. Germline V gene data show CDR1 as DFQATT and CDR2 as SNEGSKA (reference sequence). CDR3 residues: CSARGRGVVEQFF. The CDR3 DNA reads as TGCAGTGCCCGAGGAAGAGGGGTCGTAGAGCAGTTCTTC.

This sequence joins TRBV5-1 and TRBJ2-1, with D perhaps matching TRBD1 (6 bases). V lost 0 bases and J 7 bases, leaving 17 bases between the germline ends. The CDR3 totals 16 residues. Germline loops: CDR1 SGHRS, CDR2 YFSETQ. The CDR3 is CASSLGPGDVGNEQFF. CDR3 sequence (DNA): TGCGCCAGCAGCTTGGGGCCAGGGGATGTGGGGAATGAGCAGTTCTTC.

J is TRBJ2-4 and V is TRBV24-1; no clear D. Between the trimmed V and J ends, which lost 4 bases and 5 bases, there was a span of 14 bases. This CDR3 spans 15 amino acids. In germline, CDR1 is KGHDR, CDR2 SFDVKD. The CDR3 spells CATSDPIGPENIQYF. For the CDR3, the DNA is TGTGCCACCAGTGACCCAATAGGTCCGGAAAACATTCAGTACTTC.

The chain's CDR3 is CASSSGPSTVQYF. DNA of the CDR3: TGTGCCAGCAGCTCCGGACCGTCTACGGTGCAGTACTTC. This chain links TRBV7-3 with TRBJ2-5; D remains unclear. This CDR3 region has 13 residues. Germline assignment: CDR1 SGHTA and CDR2 FQGTGA. V was clipped by 4 bases and J by 11 bases, with 17 bases between them.

This clonotype turned up a few times. In nucleotides, the CDR3 is TGTGCCAGCAGTGTCTCCGGGACTAGCTTGTCCGATGAGCAGTTCTTC. It codes for CASSVSGTSLSDEQFF. V usage is TRBV6-1 and J usage is TRBJ2-1; TRBD2 matches 9 bases. Losses at the gene ends were 4 bases for V and 8 bases for J; bases not matched to a gene: 12. From germline, CDR1 is MNHNS and CDR2 SASEGT. This CDR3 contains 16 residues.

This clonotype was seen a handful of times. The rearrangement uses TRBV11-3 and TRBJ2-3, with 9 bases fitting TRBD1. The CDR3 runs 17 residues. Germline loops: CDR1 SGHNT, CDR2 YENEEA. J was trimmed by 4 bases and V by 4 bases; bases with no gene match: 12. CDR3: CASSSPWGDRVSDTQYF. As DNA, the CDR3 is TGTGCCAGCAGCTCCCCTTGGGGGGACAGGGTATCAGATACGCAGTATTTT.

The V gene is TRBV9, the J gene TRBJ2-1, with 10 bases aligning to TRBD2. After removal of 2 bases from V and 6 bases from J, the junction contained 11 bases not matched to a gene. The CDR3 has 17 residues. Germline CDR1 and CDR2: SGDLS and YYNGEE. The CDR3 spells CASSVSGGSSVFNEQFF. The CDR3 nucleotides read TGTGCCAGCAGCGTTAGCGGGGGGAGCAGTGTATTCAATGAGCAGTTCTTC.

The V and J genes are TRBV28 and TRBJ1-5; tentatively, D is TRBD1 (6 bases). This CDR3 spans 15 amino acids. Germline V lookup: CDR1 MDHEN, CDR2 SYDVKM. Trimming removed 6 bases from V and 0 bases from J, with 12 bases in between. In DNA, the CDR3 is TGTGCCAGCAGCCGCACAGGGCCTAGCAATCAGCCCCAGCATTTT. Its protein is CASSRTGPSNQPQHF.

V and J are TRBV24-1 and TRBJ2-1; TRBD2 agrees at 9 bases. The CDR3 sequence is 15 residues long. From germline, CDR1 is KGHDR and CDR2 SFDVKD. V trimming: 3 bases; J trimming: 7 bases; junction bases outside the gene matches: 6. The CDR3 DNA is TGTGCCACCAGTGATGCCGGGACTAGCCGGAATGAGCAGTTCTTC. This encodes CATSDAGTSRNEQFF.

This clonotype was counted only a few times. V and J are TRBV3-1 and TRBJ2-7; TRBD2 agrees at 7 bases. The CDR3 is 12 amino acids. Germline loops: CDR1 LGHDT, CDR2 YNNKEL (reference sequence). V shed 2 bases and J 11 bases; nucleotides not matched to a gene: 6. As DNA, the CDR3 is TGTGCCAGCAGCCAACCGGGGAGGGATAAGTACTTC. It yields the protein CASSQPGRDKYF.

This clonotype has just a few counts. The rearrangement links TRBV3-1 to TRBJ2-4; 7 positions match TRBD1. The J call may be incorrect, as the DNA end agrees better with TRBJ2-7. The length of the CDR3 is 12 residues. Per germline, CDR1 LGHDT and CDR2 YNNKEL (reference sequence). The CDR3 reads CASSRRTGEQYF. In DNA form, the CDR3 reads TGTGCCAGCAGCCGACGGACAGGCGAGCAGTACTTC.

This clonotype was seen ten or more times. The chain is built from TRBV4-3 and TRBJ1-3; D gene uncertain. The length of the CDR3 is 17 residues. Trimming took 0 bases from V and 4 from J, leaving 16 bases between them. CDR1 and CDR2 (germline): LGHNA, YSLEER. The CDR3 DNA sequence: TGCGCCAGCAGCCAAGATCATGCGGGATTTCCAGGAAACACCATATATTTT. Protein product: CASSQDHAGFPGNTIYF.

The rearrangement joins TRBV7-2 to TRBJ2-7; 7 nucleotides agree with TRBD2. The V and J ends lost 4 bases and 7 bases, in that order; junction bases with no gene match: 13. The CDR3 runs to 15 residues. Germline V CDR1 and CDR2: SGHTA, FQGNSA. The CDR3: CASSWTGGRFDEQYF. CDR3 DNA sequence: TGTGCCAGCAGCTGGACTGGCGGGAGATTTGATGAGCAGTACTTC.

This chain joins TRBV11-3 and TRBJ2-1; weak D call: TRBD2 (5 bases). The CDR3 runs to 14 residues. CDR1 and CDR2 (germline): SGHNT, YENEEA. V was pared by 8 bases and J by 0 bases, with 11 bases between. The CDR3 DNA reads TGTGCCAGCTCAACACGGGACTCCTACAATGAGCAGTTCTTC. It codes for CASSTRDSYNEQFF.

The chain recombines TRBV11-3 with TRBJ2-1; D is tentatively TRBD1 or TRBD2 (6 bases each). Germline V gene lookup returns CDR1 SGHNT and CDR2 YENEEA. The CDR3 is made up of 17 amino acids. The germline V and J ends were trimmed by 2 bases and 0 bases, with 14 bases remaining between them. The CDR3, as DNA: TGTGCCAGCAGCTTATTGGGGGGACACGGCTCCTACAATGAGCAGTTCTTC. As protein: CASSLLGGHGSYNEQFF. The variable domain in full, with the rest retrieved from reference TRBV11-3 and TRBJ2-1, is EAGVVQSPRYKIIEKKQPVAFWCNPISGHNTLYWYLQNLGQGPELLIRYENEEAVDDSQLPKDRFSAERLKGVDSTLKIQPAELGDSAVYLCASSLLGGHGSYNEQFFGPGTRLTVL.

The gene calls are TRBV9 and TRBJ1-4; D is unresolved. Germline CDR1 and CDR2: SGDLS and YYNGEE. The CDR3 runs 14 residues. Trimming stripped 0 bases from V and 0 bases from J, with 3 bases between. The CDR3 sequence: CASSVGTTNEKLFF. The DNA of the CDR3 is TGTGCCAGCAGCGTAGGAACAACTAATGAAAAACTGTTTTTT.

This clonotype was picked up a small number of times. The gene calls are TRBV28 and TRBJ2-7; no reliable D call. This CDR3 is built from 13 residues. The V end was cut by 8 bases, the J end by 0 bases, with 11 bases between. Looked up from germline, CDR1 is MDHEN and CDR2 is SYDVKM. CDR3 nucleotides: TGTGCCAGCCGGGCAGCCGCCTCCTACGAGCAGTACTTC. Residues: CASRAAASYEQYF.

This chain uses TRBV9 with TRBJ2-3, with D unresolved. The germline gives CDR1 SGDLS, CDR2 YYNGEE. V lost 1 base and J 0 bases, leaving 9 bases between the germline ends. This CDR3 has 15 residues. CDR3 region: CASSVQIGSTDTQYF. The CDR3 DNA is TGTGCCAGCAGCGTACAGATTGGGAGCACAGATACGCAGTATTTT. The full variable domain, its missing parts supplied by reference TRBV9 and TRBJ2-3, is DSGVTQTPKHLITATGQRVTLRCSPRSGDLSVYWYQQSLDQGLQFLIQYYNGEERAKGNILERFSAQQFPDLHSELNLSSLELGDSALYFCASSVQIGSTDTQYFGPGTRLTVL.

J is TRBJ1-1 and V is TRBV12-3 or TRBV12-4; 10 positions match TRBD1. V lost 3 bases, J lost 1 base, and 2 bases stayed unmatched. The length of the CDR3 is 15 residues. As DNA, the CDR3 is TGTGCCAGCAGTTTGGACAGGGGGACGAACACTGAAGCTTTCTTT. Amino acid sequence: CASSLDRGTNTEAFF.

The chain is built from TRBV19 and TRBJ2-7; a possible D gene is TRBD2 (5 bases). The germline V and J ends were trimmed by 2 bases and 4 bases, with 12 bases remaining between them. The CDR3 runs to 14 residues. CDR1 LNHDA and CDR2 SQIVND come from the germline V gene (reference sequence). The CDR3 coding sequence is TGTGCCAGTAGTATAACGGGGAATCTGTACGAGCAGTACTTC. It specifies CASSITGNLYEQYF.

This clonotype was counted ten times or more. V is TRBV5-1 and J is TRBJ1-1; 11 bases fit TRBD1. In germline, CDR1 is SGHRS, CDR2 YFSETQ. Trimming removed 3 bases from V and 4 bases from J; junction bases left unmatched: 2. This CDR3 has 14 residues. The CDR3 sequence is CASSWGQGGTEAFF. Here the CDR3 DNA reads TGCGCCAGCAGCTGGGGACAGGGGGGCACTGAAGCTTTCTTT.

V and J are TRBV4-2 and TRBJ2-1, with 7 bases that match TRBD2. CDR3 size: 17 residues. Germline assignment: CDR1 LGHNA and CDR2 YNFKEQ. The J segment lost 7 bases and the V segment lost 0 bases, leaving 12 bases of the junction unmatched. The CDR3 DNA is TGTGCCAGCAGCCAAGATCTTCCAGCGGGGCTTGAAAATGAGCAGTTCTTC. Translation gives CASSQDLPAGLENEQFF.

V and J are TRBV10-2 and TRBJ2-6; 8 nucleotides line up with TRBD1. CDR1 and CDR2 from the germline V gene are WSHSY and SAAADI. The junction had 3 bases not matched to a gene; V was cut back by 4 bases and J by 1 base. The CDR3 covers 16 residues. The CDR3 bases are TGCGCCAGCAGTGGGACAGGGACTTCTGGGGCCAACGTCCTGACTTTC. Translation gives CASSGTGTSGANVLTF.

This clonotype was recorded a few times. The V gene is TRBV12-3 or TRBV12-4, the J gene TRBJ2-4; 8 nucleotides align to TRBD2. The J call may be mistaken, given a closer DNA end match to TRBJ2-7. The CDR3 consists of 14 residues. The CDR3 loop is CASSFGAGEDEQYF. CDR3 DNA sequence: TGTGCCAGCAGTTTCGGAGCGGGAGAAGACGAGCAGTACTTC.

This clonotype was found a few times. V is TRBV24-1 and J is TRBJ2-5; TRBD1 matches at 10 bases. The CDR3 runs 16 residues. Trimming removed 2 bases from V and 5 bases from J; junction bases left unmatched: 7. Germline CDR1 KGHDR, CDR2 SFDVKD. CDR3 bases: TGTGCCACCAGTGATTCCGGGACAGGGGACAGGGAGACCCAGTACTTC. Amino acids: CATSDSGTGDRETQYF.

This chain uses TRBV12-3 or TRBV12-4 with TRBJ2-1; 7 positions match TRBD2. The trim removed 8 bases at V and 9 bases at J, leaving 13 bases unmatched. The CDR3 runs 14 residues. CDR3 bases: TGTGCCAGCCGCCCGGGGGGAGGGACGGGTGAGCAGTTCTTC. As protein: CASRPGGGTGEQFF.

This clonotype was seen a handful of times. The J gene is TRBJ2-5, the V gene TRBV10-3; 9 nucleotides line up with TRBD1. The CDR3 runs to 14 residues. Trimming cost V 6 bases and J 3 bases; bases outside gene matches: 5. Germline CDR1 and CDR2: ENHRY and SYGVKD. CDR3 amino acids: CAISRTGEKETQYF. CDR3 DNA sequence: TGTGCCATCAGCCGGACAGGGGAGAAAGAGACCCAGTACTTC.

The gene calls are TRBV15 and TRBJ2-2, with no clear D. Per germline, CDR1 LNHNV and CDR2 YYDKDF (reference sequence). This CDR3 is built from 13 residues. V shed 3 bases and J shed 2 bases, with 4 bases lying between them. In DNA form, the CDR3 reads TGTGCCACCAGCAGTGAAAACACCGGGGAGCTGTTTTTT. Amino acids: CATSSENTGELFF.

This clonotype was counted ten times or more. The J gene is TRBJ2-7, the V gene TRBV6-1; D not certain. Germline values: CDR1 MNHNS, CDR2 SASEGT. Deletions cut 2 bases from V and 0 bases from J, with 14 bases between. The CDR3 contains 16 residues. The CDR3 loop is CASSEFGFTSSYEQYF. The CDR3 DNA reads TGTGCCAGCAGTGAATTCGGTTTTACCAGCTCCTACGAGCAGTACTTC.

V and J are TRBV7-6 and TRBJ2-7; 14 nucleotides agree with TRBD2. The CDR3 totals 17 residues. Germline V gene sequence: CDR1 SGHVS, CDR2 FNYEAQ. Losses at the gene ends were 5 bases for V and 4 bases for J; bases not matched to a gene: 10. The CDR3: CASSAGLAGGWGYEQYF. DNA of the CDR3: TGTGCCAGCAGCGCCGGACTAGCGGGAGGCTGGGGGTACGAGCAGTACTTC.